These 16 T cell receptor beta chains were all obtained from the same sample, sequenced in a study of cytotoxic CD8 clonotypes in ibrutinib-treated CLL. Sequenced by immunoSEQ multiplex PCR; TCRdb stores in-frame clones only, minus some. This table holds roughly 220,000 clones, 70% to 75% found once. Sequenced material: PBMCs, taken after 12 months of ibrutinib treatment. These receptor sequences come from a human donor with chronic lymphocytic leukemia.

CDR3 amino acids: CSVIRETQYF. Here the CDR3 DNA reads TGCAGCGTTATTAGAGAGACCCAGTACTTC. This chain joins TRBV29-1 and TRBJ2-5; D not certain. CDR3 length equals 10 residues. Germline CDR1 is SQVTM and CDR2 is ANQGSEA. The V and J ends lost 5 bases and 4 bases respectively, with 5 bases between them.

The rearrangement joins TRBV15 to TRBJ2-7; 7 nucleotides agree with TRBD1. V dropped 3 bases and J dropped 2; count of bases not matched to a gene: 10. CDR1 and CDR2 (germline): LNHNV, YYDKDF (reference sequence). The CDR3 covers 16 residues. The CDR3 bases are TGTGCCACCAGCAGGGGTAGACAGGGACGGGCCTACGAGCAGTACTTC. Its translation is CATSRGRQGRAYEQYF.

This clone was seen just once. This chain uses TRBV28 with TRBJ2-5; D might be TRBD1 (6 bases). Germline V gene data show CDR1 as MDHEN and CDR2 as SYDVKM. Trimming removed 7 bases at V and 7 bases at J, with 13 bases between. The CDR3 covers 12 residues. CDR3: CASTPGELTQYF. CDR3 DNA: TGTGCCAGCACTCCAGGGGAGTTGACCCAGTACTTC.

The chain links TRBV4-1 to TRBJ1-6, with TRBD1 as a possible D gene (5 bases). Trimming removed 0 bases from V and 7 bases from J, with 16 bases in between. The V gene's germline CDR1 is MGHRA and CDR2 YSYEKL. CDR3 length: 17 amino acids. CDR3 in DNA: TGCGCCAGCAGCCAAGATCGCGGCAGGGTGGTGAATTCACCCCTCCACTTT. This translates into CASSQDRGRVVNSPLHF.

J is TRBJ2-7 and V is TRBV7-2, with 10 nucleotides matching TRBD2. The CDR3 totals 15 residues. The trim removed 5 bases at V and 1 base at J, leaving 5 bases unmatched. CDR1 SGHTA and CDR2 FQGNSA come from the germline V gene. This chain's CDR3 is CASSRPLAGSYEQYF. The CDR3 nucleotides are TGTGCCAGCAGCCGTCCACTAGCGGGATCCTACGAGCAGTACTTC.

This chain connects TRBV18 to TRBJ2-2, with D possibly being TRBD1 (6 bases). CDR3 size: 17 residues. Per the germline V gene, CDR1 is KGHSH and CDR2 is LQKENI. V was clipped by 2 bases and J by 1 base, with 14 bases between them. The CDR3 region has the DNA TGTGCCAGCTCACCAACTGGTTTACAGGGGAACACCGGGGAGCTGTTTTTT. The encoded protein is CASSPTGLQGNTGELFF.

This chain connects TRBV30 to TRBJ1-1; D remains ambiguous. The CDR3 consists of 13 residues. V was cut by 4 bases and J by 3 bases, with 12 bases left in between. In germline, CDR1 is GTSNPN, CDR2 SVGIG (reference sequence). CDR3 sequence reads: CAWTHGDDTEAFF. The CDR3 region has the DNA TGTGCCTGGACGCATGGGGATGACACTGAAGCTTTCTTT. The full variable domain, completed using reference TRBV30 and TRBJ1-1, is SQTIHQWPATLVQPVGSPLSLECTVEGTSNPNLYWYRQAAGRGLQLLFYSVGIGQISSEVPQNLSASRPQDRQFILSSKKLLLSDSGFYLCAWTHGDDTEAFFGQGTRLTVV.

The V call is TRBV29-1, the J call TRBJ1-3; D unresolved. The CDR3 sequence is 13 residues long. Trimming pared 5 bases from V and 0 bases from J, leaving 8 bases between. Germline V CDR1 and CDR2: SQVTM, ANQGSEA. The CDR3 here is CSVKQLSGNTIYF. The DNA of the CDR3 is TGCAGCGTTAAACAGCTCTCTGGAAACACCATATATTTT.

This clone was counted a single time. V gene TRBV6-5 combines with J gene TRBJ2-7; 14 bases are a match to TRBD2. The length of the CDR3 is 13 residues. CDR1 and CDR2 (germline): MNHEY, SVGAGI. The J segment lost 12 bases and the V segment lost 6 bases, leaving 7 bases of the junction unmatched. The CDR3: CASSSTSGRAGYF. CDR3 in DNA: TGTGCCAGCAGCTCGACTAGCGGGAGGGCCGGGTACTTC.

The chain links TRBV25-1 to TRBJ2-2; a possible D gene is TRBD2 (6 bases). The germline V gene encodes CDR1 MGHDK and CDR2 SYGVNS. With 5 bases removed from V and 6 bases from J, the gap between germline ends came to 19 bases. The CDR3 has 16 residues. The CDR3 sequence is CASSTMTSGDAGELFF. DNA of the CDR3: TGTGCCAGCAGTACCATGACTAGTGGGGACGCCGGGGAGCTGTTTTTT.

This clone showed up just a few times. V and J are TRBV7-8 and TRBJ1-6, with TRBD1 as a possible D gene (6 bases). The CDR3 contains 15 residues. From germline, CDR1 is SGHVS and CDR2 FQNEAQ. Trimming stripped 5 bases from V and 9 bases from J, with 17 bases between. The CDR3 DNA sequence: TGTGCCAGCAGCCCCGAACGGGGGCAGGGTTCACCCCTCCACTTT. Its protein is CASSPERGQGSPLHF.

The rearrangement joins TRBV6-5 to TRBJ1-3, with a possible D match to TRBD1 (6 bases). The germline CDR1 and CDR2 sequences are MNHEY and SVGAGI. V was trimmed by 6 bases and J by 4 bases, leaving 16 bases between them. The CDR3 covers 15 residues. CDR3 nucleotides: TGTGCCAGCAGGGACGTGGGGGCGCAGGGAAACACCATATATTTT. This sequence encodes CASRDVGAQGNTIYF.

This clone came up once. Its ends do not fully match the called genes, so a read error is possible. DNA of the CDR3: TGTGCCAGCTCGGGACGGCTGGGGTTCTACACTGAGCAGTTCTTC. It specifies CASSGRLGFYTEQFF. The chain links TRBV27 to TRBJ2-1; TRBD1 or TRBD2 may be the D gene (5 bases each). The length of the CDR3 is 15 residues. Germline assignment: CDR1 MNHEY and CDR2 SMNVEV (reference sequence).

V gene TRBV5-6 combines with J gene TRBJ2-5; 7 bases are shared with TRBD1. Germline CDR1 reads SGHDT; CDR2 reads YYEEEE. With V trimmed by 4 bases and J by 2 bases, 2 bases remained unmatched. CDR3 length: 13 amino acids. The CDR3, as DNA: TGTGCCAGCAGCCTCAGGGGGCAAGAGACCCAGTACTTC. This sequence encodes CASSLRGQETQYF.

This clone occurred a few times. CDR3 loop: CATSRGFEKLFF. The CDR3 coding sequence is TGTGCCACCAGCAGGGGATTTGAAAAACTGTTTTTT. The chain is built from TRBV15 and TRBJ1-4; D gene ambiguous. CDR3 length: 12 residues. Trimming pared 3 bases from V and 7 bases from J, leaving 6 bases between. Germline CDR1 is LNHNV and CDR2 is YYDKDF (reference sequence).

This chain connects TRBV4-3 to TRBJ2-1; 10 bases fit TRBD2. CDR3 length: 14 amino acids. CDR1 and CDR2 (germline): LGHNA, YSLEER. V was pared by 3 bases and J by 7 bases, with 3 bases of the junction left unmatched. The CDR3 DNA is TGCGCCAGCAGCCATGCAGCGGGAGGGAATGAGCAGTTCTTC. Its translation: CASSHAAGGNEQFF.